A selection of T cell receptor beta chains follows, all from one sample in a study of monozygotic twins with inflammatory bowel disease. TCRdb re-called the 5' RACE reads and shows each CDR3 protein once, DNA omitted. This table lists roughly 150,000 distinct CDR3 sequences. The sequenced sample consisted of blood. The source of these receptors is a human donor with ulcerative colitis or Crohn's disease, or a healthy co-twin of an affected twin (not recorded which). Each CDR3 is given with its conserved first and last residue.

CASSRAQNTEAFF	TRBV6-5	TRBJ1-1
CASSPLEVAFF	TRBV7-9	TRBJ1-1
CATSRGLLVVSYEQYF	TRBV15	TRBJ2-7
CASRDTNQPQHF	TRBV6-1	TRBJ1-5
CATSRDMGTSGPTEQFF	TRBV15	TRBJ2-1
CSVELPGINTEAFF	TRBV29-1	TRBJ1-1
CASRGTGLWELFF	TRBV12-3/TRBV12-4	TRBJ2-2
CASSLGLAGGYEQFF	TRBV3-1	TRBJ2-1
CASSNGLAGNKNIQYF	TRBV6-5	TRBJ2-4
CSAKYRLERDVLTF	TRBV20-1	TRBJ2-6
CASTSAGRSPYEQYF	TRBV28	TRBJ2-7
CAISGTSGRPNTGELFF	TRBV10-3	TRBJ2-2
CASSLSITTYNEQFF	TRBV5-1	TRBJ2-1
CASGPGEGYSNQPQHF	TRBV6-1	TRBJ1-5
CASSQVWRLAAYNEQFF	TRBV4-1	TRBJ2-1
CAWSVSGGEAFF	TRBV30	TRBJ1-1
CSARFRQLGAITEAFF	TRBV20-1	TRBJ1-1
CASSPARLGASTDTQYF	TRBV27	TRBJ2-3
CSARDGWDRFSNQPQHF	TRBV20-1	TRBJ1-5
CASSSFWGHNEQFF	TRBV28	TRBJ2-1
CASSLLGTGGETQYF	TRBV11-2	TRBJ2-5
CASSPLAGIYEQFF	TRBV6-2/TRBV6-3	TRBJ2-1
CASRRTAANTGELFF	TRBV5-1	TRBJ2-2
CASSLRDRGSSLF	TRBV12-3/TRBV12-4	TRBJ1-2
CSARDYRFLVDEKLFF	TRBV20-1	TRBJ1-4
CASSYVRPGKRETQYF	TRBV6-2/TRBV6-3	TRBJ2-5
CASSLGAGGPNEQYF	TRBV7-9	TRBJ2-7
CASSESMGRVGYTF	TRBV10-2	TRBJ1-2